This T cell receptor beta chain was captured in a study of memory CD4+ T cells and cytomegalovirus serostatus. About the study: This sample comes from healthy Belgian adults, roughly 9 CMV seropositive, roughly 22 seronegative. Overall study results and limits: Of 150 to 200 reported CMV TCRbeta sequences, under 70 were found in memory CD4+ repertoires.

Single viable CD3+CD4+CD8-CD45RO+ cells were sorted as the memory CD4+ T cells. Serostatus was set by detecting CMV pp150, pp28, p38, p52 IgG. Total CD4+ T cells were enriched by CD4 positive selection. Here immunoSEQ multiplex PCR was the method, and the copy in TCRdb shows in-frame clones only, minus some. The sample contains 35,000 to 50,000 clones, 60% to 85% of which appear only once. Germline V lookup: CDR1 SEHNR, CDR2 FQNEAQ (reference sequence). V lost 5 bases to trimming and J lost 0 bases; unmatched junction nucleotides: 7. This CDR3 comprises 15 residues. About this clone itself: Antigen: not known.

Sequences were obtained from memory CD4+ T cells from blood. The chain has TRBV7-9 and TRBJ2-7; 7 positions agree with TRBD2. The sequence was obtained from an adult in good health and CMV-seronegative. This CDR3 is CASSQTRDYSYEQYF. The CDR3 DNA is TGTGCCAGCAGCCAAACCCGGGACTACTCCTACGAGCAGTACTTC.